The rows below give T cell receptor beta chains drawn from one sample of a study of T cell clones after liver transplantation. The method was immunoSEQ multiplex PCR; TCRdb's version includes in-frame clones alone and lacks a portion of them. The sample contains 85,000 to 110,000 clones, 84% of which appear only once. The source was CD4+ T cells from blood, collected approximately 43 months after liver transplant. These receptors were taken from a human patient who received a liver transplant. Some T cells here may be from the graft donor. Both conserved end residues are part of each CDR3. Fields, in order: V gene, D gene, J gene, CDR3 protein. D genes are given only for firm matches.

V gene: TRBV5-4
D gene: -
J gene: TRBJ1-2
CDR3 protein: CASSLLAESYGYTF

V gene: TRBV21-1
D gene: -
J gene: TRBJ1-2
CDR3 protein: CANRRGGGGYTF

V gene: TRBV7-9
D gene: -
J gene: TRBJ1-1
CDR3 protein: CASIVAAGENTEAFF

V gene: TRBV5-1
D gene: -
J gene: TRBJ1-1
CDR3 protein: CASRGAVGENTEAFF

V gene: TRBV7-2
D gene: TRBD2
J gene: TRBJ2-7
CDR3 protein: CASSLPGLAGYEQYF

V gene: TRBV5-6
D gene: TRBD1
J gene: TRBJ2-7
CDR3 protein: CASSLMGQGQYEQYF

V gene: TRBV10-1
D gene: -
J gene: TRBJ2-1
CDR3 protein: CASGKAAERLFF

V gene: TRBV5-4
D gene: TRBD1
J gene: TRBJ2-7
CDR3 protein: CASSLPLGQEYEQYF

V gene: TRBV19
D gene: -
J gene: TRBJ1-1
CDR3 protein: CASSTQGGNTEAFF

V gene: TRBV15
D gene: -
J gene: TRBJ2-7
CDR3 protein: CATSRGSIGQSYEQYF

V gene: TRBV4-2
D gene: -
J gene: TRBJ1-4
CDR3 protein: CASSQELVTGYEKLFF

V gene: TRBV9
D gene: TRBD1
J gene: TRBJ1-2
CDR3 protein: CASSPLGTDNYGYTF

V gene: TRBV7-9
D gene: -
J gene: TRBJ2-4
CDR3 protein: CASSRPNRREGAKNIQYF

V gene: TRBV5-4
D gene: TRBD1
J gene: TRBJ2-5
CDR3 protein: CASSSGQTQETQYF

V gene: TRBV5-1
D gene: -
J gene: TRBJ2-4
CDR3 protein: CASSLEGQNIQYF

V gene: TRBV27
D gene: TRBD1
J gene: TRBJ1-2
CDR3 protein: CASSLLYRGGYGYTF

V gene: TRBV4-3
D gene: -
J gene: TRBJ1-4
CDR3 protein: CASSQSRRGEKLFF

V gene: TRBV19
D gene: -
J gene: TRBJ1-2
CDR3 protein: CASSISGNYGYTF

V gene: TRBV29-1
D gene: TRBD2
J gene: TRBJ2-3
CDR3 protein: CSVEDQKSGGARDTQYF

V gene: TRBV30
D gene: TRBD2
J gene: TRBJ2-4
CDR3 protein: CAWSRREGVQYF

V gene: TRBV5-6
D gene: -
J gene: TRBJ2-1
CDR3 protein: CASSARGTYNEQFF

V gene: TRBV7-9
D gene: -
J gene: TRBJ1-2
CDR3 protein: CASSFLTGGYGYTF

V gene: TRBV18
D gene: -
J gene: TRBJ2-1
CDR3 protein: CASSRSGGYNEQFF

V gene: TRBV27
D gene: TRBD1
J gene: TRBJ1-6
CDR3 protein: CASSSRDRVSPLHF

V gene: TRBV7-2
D gene: -
J gene: TRBJ2-5
CDR3 protein: CASSLTGGGETQYF

V gene: TRBV18
D gene: -
J gene: TRBJ2-1
CDR3 protein: CASSPGRNEQFF

V gene: TRBV7-9
D gene: -
J gene: TRBJ1-4
CDR3 protein: CASSLEGGYNEKLFF

V gene: TRBV7-6
D gene: TRBD2
J gene: TRBJ2-3
CDR3 protein: CASSLGASGDTQYF

V gene: TRBV2
D gene: -
J gene: TRBJ2-7
CDR3 protein: CASSEGLSETYEQYF

V gene: TRBV28
D gene: TRBD1
J gene: TRBJ2-7
CDR3 protein: CASRTGGIYEQYF

V gene: TRBV5-1
D gene: -
J gene: TRBJ2-5
CDR3 protein: CASSAQVQETQYF

V gene: TRBV5-6
D gene: -
J gene: TRBJ2-5
CDR3 protein: CASSLVGSGAGETQYF

V gene: TRBV18
D gene: -
J gene: TRBJ2-5
CDR3 protein: CASSKRGETQYF

V gene: TRBV28
D gene: TRBD2
J gene: TRBJ2-7
CDR3 protein: CASSSGLAGVSYEQYF

V gene: TRBV14
D gene: -
J gene: TRBJ2-1
CDR3 protein: CASSREDYYNEQFF

V gene: TRBV27
D gene: TRBD1
J gene: TRBJ2-1
CDR3 protein: CASSLWDSPYNEQFF

V gene: TRBV7-3
D gene: -
J gene: TRBJ1-1
CDR3 protein: CASSLTGWVGTEAFF

V gene: TRBV4-2
D gene: TRBD2
J gene: TRBJ2-7
CDR3 protein: CASSQRLAGGSYEQYF

V gene: TRBV11-2
D gene: -
J gene: TRBJ1-3
CDR3 protein: CASSSRAARGFGNTIYF

V gene: TRBV16
D gene: -
J gene: TRBJ2-7
CDR3 protein: CASSQSRGVAYEQYF

V gene: TRBV11-3
D gene: TRBD2
J gene: TRBJ2-5
CDR3 protein: CASSLGDISGGHQETQYF

V gene: TRBV5-1
D gene: -
J gene: TRBJ2-3
CDR3 protein: CASSLGQTSTDTQYF

V gene: TRBV19
D gene: TRBD1
J gene: TRBJ2-7
CDR3 protein: CASSIMGQDSREQYF

V gene: TRBV6-1
D gene: -
J gene: TRBJ1-6
CDR3 protein: CASSDRWGSYNSPLHF

V gene: TRBV29-1
D gene: TRBD1
J gene: TRBJ2-7
CDR3 protein: CSATGGTDRGSYEQYF

V gene: TRBV5-1
D gene: TRBD1
J gene: TRBJ2-7
CDR3 protein: CASSLQGVYEQYF

V gene: TRBV7-6
D gene: TRBD2
J gene: TRBJ2-3
CDR3 protein: CASTIWGRGDTQYF

V gene: TRBV19
D gene: -
J gene: TRBJ1-1
CDR3 protein: CASSISRTGNTEAFF

V gene: TRBV6-1
D gene: -
J gene: TRBJ2-3
CDR3 protein: CASRQVASSTDTQYF

V gene: TRBV29-1
D gene: -
J gene: TRBJ1-1
CDR3 protein: CSVEIEVNTEAFF

V gene: TRBV5-1
D gene: TRBD1
J gene: TRBJ1-2
CDR3 protein: CASSLAGTGGASYGYTF

V gene: TRBV4-1
D gene: -
J gene: TRBJ1-2
CDR3 protein: CASSSSGEYGYTF